This TCR beta chain was captured by sequencing in a study of blood T cell repertoires in COVID-19. Study overall: The origin of the acute and convalescent COVID-19 samples was the United States, Italy and Spain. PBMCs, B-cell-depleted T cells, or T cells were the source of the cDNA or gDNA that made up the material.

The CDR3 runs 17 residues. Germline V CDR1 and CDR2: SGHRS, YFSETQ. V dropped 4 bases and J dropped 0; count of bases not matched to a gene: 8. Only in-frame clones appear in the TCRdb table, and some are missing; sequencing was by immunoSEQ multiplex PCR. The table lists 250,000 to 400,000 clones, 90% of them singletons. The specimen sequenced was peripheral blood. The TCR comes from a woman in her 30s with COVID-19, enrolled during active disease. This chain joins TRBV5-1 and TRBJ1-3, with TRBD1 matching 9 bases. The CDR3 loop reads CASSLGTGPSSGNTIYF. The DNA of the CDR3 is TGCGCCAGCAGCCTGGGGACAGGGCCGAGCTCTGGAAACACCATATATTTT.